This entry concerns a single T cell receptor beta chain. What it recognizes is unknown. Measured with immunoSEQ multiplex PCR; TCRdb has only the in-frame clones, and not every one. The data contain about 25,000 clones, 73% of them singletons. This entry belongs to a study of vaccination effects on CD4 cells after COVID-19. Cultured cells yielded isolated CD4+ T cells after approximately nine days. Neither prior SARS-CoV-2 infection nor positive nucleocapsid antibodies were present in the vaccine recipients. Germline CDR1 and CDR2: ENHRY and SYGVKD. This CDR3 is built from 15 residues. The V end was cut by 0 bases, the J end by 0 bases, with 7 bases between.

The chain uses TRBV10-3 and TRBJ2-3, with D unresolved. This clonotype was obtained from a human donor who received a COVID-19 vaccine. Material: CD4+ T cells from PBMCs cultured without peptide, obtained before COVID-19 vaccination. The CDR3 loop reads CAISESGFSTDTQYF. The CDR3 nucleotides are TGTGCCATCAGTGAGTCCGGCTTTAGCACAGATACGCAGTATTTT.